The 29 T cell receptor beta chains below all came from one sample that was sequenced in a study of regulatory T cells in long-lasting Graves disease. Both iRepertoire HTBI primers and Arm-PCR of CDR3 regions were used to build the TCR beta libraries. TCRdb re-derived calls from the multiplex PCR reads in MiXCR, one entry per CDR3 protein. This table has roughly 560,000 distinct CDR3 sequences, about 11% appearing once. As for time point: newly diagnosed GD, antithyroid drugs for less than 3 months. PBMC RNA was the source of the TCR library. These data were likewise used in another study, on T cells in Graves' hyperthyroidism and ophthalmopathy.

The sample was peripheral blood mononuclear cells (PBMCs), taken at new diagnosis, from a patient treated with antithyroid drugs. The receptors derive from a woman in her 30s with Graves disease.

This clonotype has just a few counts. At one end, the junction sequence differs from germline, possibly due to a read error. This chain connects TRBV2 to TRBJ1-1; D perhaps matches TRBD1 (5 bases). Germline V gene data show CDR1 as SNHLY and CDR2 as FYNNEI. This CDR3 has 10 amino acids. In DNA, the CDR3 is TGTGCCAGCACCAGGGCTGGAGCTCTCTTT. Translated: CASTRAGALF.

As concerns this clonotype: A read error may explain this, as a much larger clone is one base away. V gene TRBV28 combines with J gene TRBJ1-2, with D possibly matching TRBD1 (6 bases). Germline lookup yields CDR1 MDHEN and CDR2 SYDVKM. CDR3 length: 14 amino acids. The CDR3: CASSLSQGFYGHTF. CDR3 DNA sequence: TGTGCCAGCAGTTTAAGCCAGGGGTTCTATGGCCACACCTTC.

This clonotype was picked up a small number of times. This sequence may be a read error, since a much larger clone differs from it by one base. The rearrangement uses TRBV27 and TRBJ2-2, with D perhaps matching TRBD2 (6 bases). CDR3 size: 12 residues. CDR1 is MNHEY, CDR2 SMNVEV, per germline (reference sequence). Here the CDR3 reads CASTTNTGGLFF. CDR3 DNA: TGTGCCAGCACTACGAACACCGGGGGGCTGTTTTTT.

Many counts were recorded for this clonotype. V is TRBV20-1 and J is TRBJ2-5; D possibly corresponds to TRBD2 (6 bases). Between the trimmed V and J ends, which lost 2 bases and 3 bases, there was a span of 19 bases. The CDR3 is 16 residues long. Germline loops: CDR1 DFQATT, CDR2 SNEGSKA (reference sequence). CDR3: CSARRYGGPGKETQYF. CDR3 sequence (DNA): TGCAGTGCTAGACGTTATGGAGGGCCGGGAAAAGAGACCCAGTACTTC.

CDR3 amino acids: CASSHRDRVGNIQYF. CDR3 coding DNA: TGTGCCAGCAGCCACCGGGACAGGGTGGGTAACATTCAGTACTTC. The chain links TRBV12-3 or TRBV12-4 to TRBJ2-4, with 9 bases that match TRBD1. This CDR3 region has 15 residues. J lost 7 bases, V lost 6 bases, and 10 bases had no gene match.

The sample holds a few counts of this clonotype. This chain's CDR3 is CATSRDLTSGRTGQFF. The CDR3 DNA follows: TGTGCCACCAGCAGAGATCTTACTAGCGGGAGGACTGGGCAGTTCTTC. The chain employs TRBV15 and TRBJ2-1, with 12 bases lining up with TRBD2. This CDR3 has 16 residues. Germline V gene data show CDR1 as LNHNV and CDR2 as YYDKDF (reference sequence). Losses at the gene ends were 0 bases for V and 12 bases for J; bases not matched to a gene: 9.

This clonotype was observed many times. The chain carries TRBV24-1 and TRBJ2-3; the D is unclear. Germline-derived CDR1 and CDR2 are KGHDR and SFDVKD. The CDR3 sequence is 17 residues long. The V gene lost 1 base and the J gene lost 2 bases, with 15 bases spanning the gap. The DNA for the CDR3 is TGTGCCACCAGTGATTTCGGGCGAAACGAAGTCACAGATACGCAGTATTTT. Amino acids: CATSDFGRNEVTDTQYF.

This chain links TRBV13 with TRBJ1-1; D possibly corresponds to TRBD1 (5 bases). The V and J ends lost 5 bases and 4 bases respectively, with 20 bases between them. This CDR3 is built from 16 residues. Germline V gene sequence: CDR1 PRHDT, CDR2 FYEKMQ (reference sequence). The CDR3 region is CASSAGGEGRGTEAFF. CDR3 coding DNA: TGTGCCAGCAGCGCCGGGGGAGAAGGGCGTGGCACTGAAGCTTTCTTT. Together with reference TRBV13 and TRBJ1-1, the CDR3 gives the full variable domain: AAGVIQSPRHLIKEKRETATLKCYPIPRHDTVYWYQQGPGQDPQFLISFYEKMQSDKGSIPDRFSAQQFSDYHSELNMSSLELGDSALYFCASSAGGEGRGTEAFFGQGTRLTVV.

Many counts were recorded for this clonotype. The chain links TRBV2 to TRBJ2-5; D uncertain. Germline V lookup: CDR1 SNHLY, CDR2 FYNNEI. The CDR3 is 13 amino acids. With 4 bases removed from V and 3 bases from J, the gap between germline ends came to 9 bases. The CDR3 protein is CASSVGYKETQYF. The CDR3 nucleotides are TGTGCCAGCAGTGTCGGATACAAAGAGACCCAGTACTTC.

This clonotype was recorded at least ten times. V is TRBV19 and J is TRBJ2-7, with TRBD2 matching 12 bases. There are 16 residues in the CDR3. Germline-derived CDR1 and CDR2 are LNHDA and SQIVND (reference sequence). With 5 bases clipped from V and 1 base from J, the junction kept 6 bases outside the gene matches. Here the CDR3 reads CASSFLAGGRSYEQYF. CDR3 coding DNA: TGTGCCAGTAGTTTCCTAGCGGGAGGGCGGTCCTACGAGCAGTACTTC.

The rearrangement links TRBV5-5 to TRBJ1-5; 9 nucleotides align to TRBD1. Trimming removed 5 bases from V and 4 bases from J; junction bases left unmatched: 4. The germline V gene has CDR1 SGHKS and CDR2 YYEKEE (reference sequence). The CDR3 sequence is 14 residues long. In DNA, the CDR3 is TGTGCCAGCAGGTCGGACAGGGGAAATCAGCCCCAGCATTTT. It is translated as CASRSDRGNQPQHF.

This clonotype was observed at least ten times. The CDR3 DNA follows: TGTGCCACCAGTGGGGGGACAGGGAGGAACCACGAGCAGTACTTC. Encoded protein: CATSGGTGRNHEQYF. The chain is built from TRBV24-1 and TRBJ2-7; 9 bases agree with TRBD1. Germline V gene lookup returns CDR1 KGHDR and CDR2 SFDVKD. The CDR3 is 15 amino acids. Trimming removed 5 bases from V and 5 bases from J; junction bases left unmatched: 9.

This clonotype was detected only a few times. The chain employs TRBV5-6 and TRBJ1-5; weak D call: TRBD1 (5 bases). The CDR3 covers 14 residues. Trimming left V 1 base short and J 4 bases short, with 9 bases between. The germline V gene has CDR1 SGHDT and CDR2 YYEEEE. In DNA form, the CDR3 reads TGTGCCAGCAGCTTGTTCGCAGGGAATCAGCCCCAGCATTTT. Translated, it gives CASSLFAGNQPQHF.

This clonotype has ten or more counts. V and J are TRBV6-1 and TRBJ1-1; 7 bases are shared with TRBD1. Germline lookup yields CDR1 MNHNS and CDR2 SASEGT. The V gene end was trimmed by 6 bases and the J gene end by 4 bases; junction bases not matched to a gene: 8. The CDR3 is made up of 14 amino acids. The CDR3 protein is CASRPQGPITEAFF. CDR3 sequence (DNA): TGTGCCAGCAGACCACAGGGGCCCATCACTGAAGCTTTCTTT.

This sequence joins TRBV19 and TRBJ2-1; D is perhaps TRBD1 or TRBD2 (5 bases each). The CDR3 runs 11 residues. Trimming removed 3 bases from V and 15 bases from J, with 12 bases in between. Germline CDR1 and CDR2: LNHDA and SQIVND (reference sequence). CDR3 in amino acids: CASSIYWGWFF. For the CDR3, the DNA is TGTGCCAGTAGTATTTATTGGGGGTGGTTCTTC.

The rearrangement joins TRBV15 to TRBJ1-1; a weak D match, TRBD1 (5 bases). The length of the CDR3 is 14 residues. Germline-derived CDR1 and CDR2 are LNHNV and YYDKDF (reference sequence). Trimming stripped 4 bases from V and 7 bases from J, with 16 bases between. CDR3 protein: CATSKGPGEGEAFF. The CDR3 DNA reads TGTGCCACCAGCAAGGGACCGGGGGAAGGTGAAGCTTTCTTT.

This clonotype was recorded at least ten times. The chain joins TRBV29-1 to TRBJ2-2; D uncertain. CDR3 length equals 13 residues. The V and J ends lost 3 bases and 4 bases respectively, with 9 bases between them. CDR1 is SQVTM, CDR2 ANQGSEA, per germline. The CDR3 coding sequence is TGCAGCGTTGATCCTCTAGGCACCGGGGAGCTGTTTTTT. Amino acids: CSVDPLGTGELFF.

This clonotype was counted many times. The chain couples TRBV27 to TRBJ2-7; 7 bases are a match to TRBD1. After removal of 8 bases from V and 0 bases from J, the junction contained 4 bases not matched to a gene. In germline, CDR1 is MNHEY, CDR2 SMNVEV (reference sequence). CDR3 length: 13 residues. CDR3 region: CASGTANSYEQYF. CDR3 DNA sequence: TGTGCCAGCGGGACAGCCAACTCCTACGAGCAGTACTTC.

This clonotype was seen repeatedly, ten times or more. V is TRBV30 and J is TRBJ2-7; 9 bases match TRBD1. Germline CDR1 reads GTSNPN; CDR2 reads SVGIG (reference sequence). The CDR3 sequence is 14 residues long. The junction had 6 bases not matched to a gene; V was cut back by 4 bases and J by 2 bases. DNA of the CDR3: TGTGCCTGGACCGTCGGGACAGGGACCTACGAGCAGTACTTC. This codes for CAWTVGTGTYEQYF.

J is TRBJ2-1 and V is TRBV19, with D unresolved. This CDR3 region has 14 residues. Germline CDR1 reads LNHDA; CDR2 reads SQIVND (reference sequence). The V and J ends lost 4 bases and 4 bases respectively, with 11 bases between them. This CDR3 is CASSTYTEYNEQFF. The CDR3 DNA sequence: TGTGCCAGTAGTACCTACACCGAATACAATGAGCAGTTCTTC.

This clonotype was counted at least ten times. The chain joins TRBV6-1 to TRBJ2-5; TRBD1 aligns across 7 bases. After removal of 1 base from V and 5 bases from J, the junction contained 4 bases not matched to a gene. The length of the CDR3 is 14 residues. Germline V gene data show CDR1 as MNHNS and CDR2 as SASEGT. As DNA, the CDR3 is TGTGCCAGCAGTGAAGGGGGACAGTTGGAGACCCAGTACTTC. The encoded protein is CASSEGGQLETQYF.

Ten or more counts support this clonotype. The rearrangement joins TRBV5-5 to TRBJ2-3, with TRBD1 identical over 9 bases. The CDR3 spans 15 residues. V was clipped by 0 bases and J by 4 bases; unmatched bases: 3. Germline CDR1 reads SGHKS; CDR2 reads YYEKEE (reference sequence). CDR3 sequence: CASSLAGQGSDTQYF. The CDR3 bases are TGTGCCAGCAGCTTGGCGGGACAGGGTTCAGATACGCAGTATTTT.

This clonotype was picked up a small number of times. The gene calls are TRBV7-8 and TRBJ1-5, with D tentatively TRBD1 (6 bases). Germline-derived CDR1 and CDR2 are SGHVS and FQNEAQ. The CDR3 contains 14 residues. V lost 2 bases and J 2 bases, leaving 7 bases between the germline ends. The CDR3 reads CASSLNRGNQPQHF. The CDR3 nucleotides read TGTGCCAGCAGCTTAAACAGGGGCAATCAGCCCCAGCATTTT.

This clonotype was seen a handful of times. This chain joins TRBV7-2 and TRBJ2-1; TRBD2 matches at 7 bases. Germline V CDR1 and CDR2: SGHTA, FQGNSA. V lost 5 bases, J lost 3 bases, and 4 bases stayed unmatched. The CDR3 loop spans 14 amino acids. CDR3 DNA: TGTGCCAGCAGCGCCGGACTAGTCTACAATGAGCAGTTCTTC. Translating gives CASSAGLVYNEQFF.

This clonotype was recorded a few times. The gene calls are TRBV7-2 and TRBJ1-2; D is possibly TRBD1 (5 bases). CDR3 size: 13 residues. Germline values: CDR1 SGHTA, CDR2 FQGNSA. V gave up 5 bases and J gave up 8 bases, with 15 bases separating them. The CDR3 is CASSARDSRGYTF. The CDR3 DNA reads TGTGCCAGCAGCGCCAGGGATTCGCGAGGCTACACCTTC. The variable domain in full, completed from reference TRBV7-2 and TRBJ1-2, reads GAGVSQSPSNKVTEKGKDVELRCDPISGHTALYWYRQSLGQGLEFLIYFQGNSAPDKSGLPSDRFSAERTGGSVSTLTIQRTQQEDSAVYLCASSARDSRGYTFGSGTRLTVV.

The chain has TRBV20-1 and TRBJ2-2, with D perhaps being TRBD1 or TRBD2 (5 bases each). The V end lost 3 bases, the J end lost 7 bases, and 18 bases lay between the germline ends. Germline loops: CDR1 DFQATT, CDR2 SNEGSKA (reference sequence). This CDR3 is 15 amino acids long. CDR3 in DNA: TGCAGTGCTAGCATGAGGGGTAGGAGTATCGGGGAGCTGTTTTTT. This codes for CSASMRGRSIGELFF.

This clonotype came up many times. CDR3 in amino acids: CASSIRRGGEQYF. The CDR3, as DNA: TGTGCCAGTAGTATTCGGAGGGGCGGTGAGCAGTACTTC. V is TRBV19 and J is TRBJ2-7, with D perhaps TRBD2 (6 bases). CDR3 length: 13 amino acids. Trimming stripped 3 bases from V and 7 bases from J, with 13 bases between. Germline values: CDR1 LNHDA, CDR2 SQIVND (reference sequence).

Many counts were recorded for this clonotype. The junction shows a germline mismatch at one end, possibly a read error. This chain uses TRBV10-2 with TRBJ2-5; TRBD1 matches at 7 bases. There are 12 residues in the CDR3. Per germline, CDR1 WSHSY and CDR2 SAAADI. The CDR3 region is CTRGDSRETQYF. The CDR3, as DNA: TGCACCAGAGGGGACAGTCGAGAGACCCAGTACTTC.

This clonotype was found many times. V gene TRBV11-3 combines with J gene TRBJ2-1; D gene ambiguous. This CDR3 is built from 14 residues. V was cut by 0 bases and J by 5 bases, with 8 bases left in between. Per the germline V gene, CDR1 is SGHNT and CDR2 is YENEEA. Written as DNA, the CDR3 is TGTGCCAGCAGCTTAGATTACACCAACAATGAGCAGTTCTTC. Protein sequence: CASSLDYTNNEQFF. The full variable domain, its missing parts supplied by reference TRBV11-3 and TRBJ2-1, is EAGVVQSPRYKIIEKKQPVAFWCNPISGHNTLYWYLQNLGQGPELLIRYENEEAVDDSQLPKDRFSAERLKGVDSTLKIQPAELGDSAVYLCASSLDYTNNEQFFGPGTRLTVL.